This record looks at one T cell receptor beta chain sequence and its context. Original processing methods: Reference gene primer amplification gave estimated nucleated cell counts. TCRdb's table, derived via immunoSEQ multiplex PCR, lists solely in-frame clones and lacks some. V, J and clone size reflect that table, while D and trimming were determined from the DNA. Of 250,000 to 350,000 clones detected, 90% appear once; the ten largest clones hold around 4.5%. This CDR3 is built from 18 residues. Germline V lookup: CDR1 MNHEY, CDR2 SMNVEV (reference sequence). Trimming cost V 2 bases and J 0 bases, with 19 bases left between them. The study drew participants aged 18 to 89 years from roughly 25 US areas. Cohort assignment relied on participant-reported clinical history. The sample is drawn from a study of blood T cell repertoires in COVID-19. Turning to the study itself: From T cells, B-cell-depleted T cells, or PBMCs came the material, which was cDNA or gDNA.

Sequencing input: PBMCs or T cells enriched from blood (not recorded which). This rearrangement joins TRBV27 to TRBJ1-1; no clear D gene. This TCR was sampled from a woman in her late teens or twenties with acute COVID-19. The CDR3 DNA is TGTGCCAGCAGTTTACTGGCAGGCCGAAGCTTGATGAACACTGAAGCTTTCTTT. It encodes CASSLLAGRSLMNTEAFF.